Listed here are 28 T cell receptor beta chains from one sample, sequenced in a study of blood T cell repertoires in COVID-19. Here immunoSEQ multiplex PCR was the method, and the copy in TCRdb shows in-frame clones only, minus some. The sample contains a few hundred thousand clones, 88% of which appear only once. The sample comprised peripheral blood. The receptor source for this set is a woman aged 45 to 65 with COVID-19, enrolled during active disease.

For the CDR3, the DNA is TGTGCCAGCAGAGCCGACAGGGCCGACACTGAAGCTTTCTTT. This sequence encodes CASRADRADTEAFF. The chain combines TRBV2 with TRBJ1-1, with 7 bases fitting TRBD1. J gave up 3 bases and V 6 bases, and 7 bases lay outside the gene matches. This CDR3 has 14 residues. From germline, CDR1 is SNHLY and CDR2 FYNNEI.

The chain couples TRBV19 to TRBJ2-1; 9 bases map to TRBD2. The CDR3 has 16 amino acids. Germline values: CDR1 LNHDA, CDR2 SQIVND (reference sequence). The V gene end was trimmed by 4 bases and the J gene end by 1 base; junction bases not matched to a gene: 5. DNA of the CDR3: TGTGCCAGTAGTACTGTAGCGGGGGCTTCCTACAATGAGCAGTTCTTC. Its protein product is CASSTVAGASYNEQFF.

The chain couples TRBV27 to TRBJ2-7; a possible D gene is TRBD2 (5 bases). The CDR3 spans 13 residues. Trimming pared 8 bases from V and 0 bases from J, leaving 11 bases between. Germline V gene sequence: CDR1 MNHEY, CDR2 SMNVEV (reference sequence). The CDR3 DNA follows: TGTGCCAGCGCCCCCGGGAACTCCTACGAGCAGTACTTC. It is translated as CASAPGNSYEQYF.

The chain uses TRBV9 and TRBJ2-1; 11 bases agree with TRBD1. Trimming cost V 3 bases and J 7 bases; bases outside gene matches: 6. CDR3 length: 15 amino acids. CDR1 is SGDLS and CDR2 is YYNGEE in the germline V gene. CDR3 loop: CASSARDRGGNEQFF. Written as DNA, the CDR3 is TGTGCCAGCAGCGCCCGGGACAGGGGGGGGAATGAGCAGTTCTTC.

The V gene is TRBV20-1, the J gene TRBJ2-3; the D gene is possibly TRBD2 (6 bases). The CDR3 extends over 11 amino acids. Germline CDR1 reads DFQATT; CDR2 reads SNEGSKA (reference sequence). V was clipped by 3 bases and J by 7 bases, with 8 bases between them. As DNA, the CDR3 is TGCAGTGCTAGTCTAGCGAATACGCAGTATTTT. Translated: CSASLANTQYF.

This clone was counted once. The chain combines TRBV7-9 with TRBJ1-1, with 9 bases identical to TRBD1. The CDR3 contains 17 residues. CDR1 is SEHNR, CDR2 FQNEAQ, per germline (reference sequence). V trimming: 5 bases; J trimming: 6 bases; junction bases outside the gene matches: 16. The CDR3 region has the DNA TGTGCCAGCAGCGTCTCCGGGGGACAGGGTAGAAGCTCTGAAGCTTTCTTT. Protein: CASSVSGGQGRSSEAFF.

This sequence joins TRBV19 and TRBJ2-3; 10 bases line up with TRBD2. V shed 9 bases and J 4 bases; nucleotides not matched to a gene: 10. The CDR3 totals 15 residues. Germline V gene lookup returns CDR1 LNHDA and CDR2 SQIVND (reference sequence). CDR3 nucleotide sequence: TGTGCCAGCGCCCATAGCGGGGGGCCCTCAGATACGCAGTATTTT. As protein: CASAHSGGPSDTQYF.

The CDR3 coding sequence is TGTGCCAGCTCACCAGGGACAGGGGGCGGGTCCTACAATGAGCAGTTCTTC. This encodes CASSPGTGGGSYNEQFF. V and J are TRBV18 and TRBJ2-1, with 12 bases identical to TRBD1. The length of the CDR3 is 17 residues. V was clipped by 2 bases and J by 1 base; unmatched bases: 3. Germline V gene sequence: CDR1 KGHSH, CDR2 LQKENI.

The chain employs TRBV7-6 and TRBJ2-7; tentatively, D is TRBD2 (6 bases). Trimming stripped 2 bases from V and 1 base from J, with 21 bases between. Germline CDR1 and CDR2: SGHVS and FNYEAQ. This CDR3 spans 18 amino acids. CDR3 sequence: CASSLTLGRTPFSYEQYF. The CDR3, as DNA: TGTGCCAGCAGCTTAACCTTGGGGAGGACACCCTTTTCCTACGAGCAGTACTTC.

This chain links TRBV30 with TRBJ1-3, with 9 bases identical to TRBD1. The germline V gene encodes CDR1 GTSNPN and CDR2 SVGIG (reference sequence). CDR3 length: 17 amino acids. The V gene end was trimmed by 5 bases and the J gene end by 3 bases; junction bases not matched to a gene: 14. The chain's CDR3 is CAWFNPGTGSSGNTIYF. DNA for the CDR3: TGTGCCTGGTTCAATCCAGGGACAGGGAGTAGTGGAAACACCATATATTTT.

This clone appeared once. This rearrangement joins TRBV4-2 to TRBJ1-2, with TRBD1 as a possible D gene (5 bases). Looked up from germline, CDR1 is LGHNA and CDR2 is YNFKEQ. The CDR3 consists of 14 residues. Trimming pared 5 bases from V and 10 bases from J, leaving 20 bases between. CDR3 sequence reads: CASSSPPNTGTYTF. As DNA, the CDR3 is TGTGCCAGCAGCTCTCCTCCCAATACAGGTACCTACACCTTC.

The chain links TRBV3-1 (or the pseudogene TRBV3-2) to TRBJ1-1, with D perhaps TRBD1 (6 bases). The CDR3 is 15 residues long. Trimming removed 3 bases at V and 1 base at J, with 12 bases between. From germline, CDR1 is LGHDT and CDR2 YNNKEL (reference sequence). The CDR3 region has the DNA TGTGCCAGCAGCCAGATCGGGACATCGAACACTGAAGCTTTCTTT. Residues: CASSQIGTSNTEAFF.

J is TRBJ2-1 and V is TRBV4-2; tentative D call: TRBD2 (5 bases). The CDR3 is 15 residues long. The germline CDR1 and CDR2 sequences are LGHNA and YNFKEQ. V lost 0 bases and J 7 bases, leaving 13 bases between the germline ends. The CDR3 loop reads CASSQEETRGNEQFF. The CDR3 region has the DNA TGTGCCAGCAGCCAAGAGGAGACCCGGGGAAATGAGCAGTTCTTC.

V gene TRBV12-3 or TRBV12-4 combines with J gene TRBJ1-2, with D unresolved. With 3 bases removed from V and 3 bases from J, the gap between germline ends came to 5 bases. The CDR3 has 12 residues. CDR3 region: CASSLGYYGYTF. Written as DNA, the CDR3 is TGTGCCAGCAGTTTGGGCTACTATGGCTACACCTTC.

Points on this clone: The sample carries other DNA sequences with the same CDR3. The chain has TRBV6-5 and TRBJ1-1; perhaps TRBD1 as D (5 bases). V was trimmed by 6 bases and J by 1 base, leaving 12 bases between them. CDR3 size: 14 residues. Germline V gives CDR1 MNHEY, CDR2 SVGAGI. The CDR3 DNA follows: TGTGCCAGCAGGAAAGGGCAGGGGAACACTGAAGCTTTCTTT. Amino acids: CASRKGQGNTEAFF.

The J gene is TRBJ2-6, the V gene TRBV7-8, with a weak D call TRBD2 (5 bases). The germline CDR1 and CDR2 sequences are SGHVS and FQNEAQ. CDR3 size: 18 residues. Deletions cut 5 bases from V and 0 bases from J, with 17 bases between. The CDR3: CASSGEWGASSGANVLTF. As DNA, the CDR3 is TGTGCCAGCAGCGGCGAGTGGGGAGCTTCCTCTGGGGCCAACGTCCTGACTTTC.

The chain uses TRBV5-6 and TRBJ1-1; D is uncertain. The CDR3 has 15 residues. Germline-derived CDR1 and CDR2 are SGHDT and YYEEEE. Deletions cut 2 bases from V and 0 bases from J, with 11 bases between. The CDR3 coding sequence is TGTGCCAGCAGCTTCACGGTATCTGTGAACACTGAAGCTTTCTTT. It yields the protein CASSFTVSVNTEAFF.

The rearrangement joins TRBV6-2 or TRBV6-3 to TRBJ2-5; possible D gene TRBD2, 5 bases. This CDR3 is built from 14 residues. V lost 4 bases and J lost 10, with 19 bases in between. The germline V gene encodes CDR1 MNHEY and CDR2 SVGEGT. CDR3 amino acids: CASSFRNRAGDQYF. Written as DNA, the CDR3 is TGTGCCAGCAGTTTTCGAAATAGGGCGGGTGACCAGTACTTC.

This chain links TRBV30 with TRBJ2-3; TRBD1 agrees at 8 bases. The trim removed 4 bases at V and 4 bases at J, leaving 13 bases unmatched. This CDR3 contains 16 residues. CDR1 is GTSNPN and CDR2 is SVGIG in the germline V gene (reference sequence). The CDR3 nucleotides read TGTGCCTGGAACGCCCGGACAGGGTACTCGGCAGATACGCAGTATTTT. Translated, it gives CAWNARTGYSADTQYF.

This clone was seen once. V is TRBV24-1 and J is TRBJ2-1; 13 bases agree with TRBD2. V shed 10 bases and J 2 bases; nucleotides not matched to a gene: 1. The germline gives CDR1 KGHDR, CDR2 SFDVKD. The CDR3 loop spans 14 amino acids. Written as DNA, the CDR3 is TGTGCCACAGGGACTAGCGGGACCTACAATGAGCAGTTCTTC. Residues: CATGTSGTYNEQFF.

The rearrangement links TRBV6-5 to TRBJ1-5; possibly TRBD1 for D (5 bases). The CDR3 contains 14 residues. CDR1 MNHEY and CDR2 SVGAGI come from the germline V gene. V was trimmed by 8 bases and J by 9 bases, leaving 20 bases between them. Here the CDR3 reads CASVGDRDFGPQHF. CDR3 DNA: TGTGCCAGCGTAGGGGACCGGGACTTTGGGCCCCAGCATTTT.

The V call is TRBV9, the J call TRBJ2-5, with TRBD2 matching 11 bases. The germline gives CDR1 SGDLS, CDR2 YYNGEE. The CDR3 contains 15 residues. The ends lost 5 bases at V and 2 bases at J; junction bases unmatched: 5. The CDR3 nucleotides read TGTGCCAGCAGTGAACTAGCGGGGGCACAAGAGACCCAGTACTTC. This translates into CASSELAGAQETQYF.

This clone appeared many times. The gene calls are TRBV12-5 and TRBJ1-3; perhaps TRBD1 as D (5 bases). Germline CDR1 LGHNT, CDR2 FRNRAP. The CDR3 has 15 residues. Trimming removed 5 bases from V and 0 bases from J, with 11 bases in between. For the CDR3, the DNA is TGTGCTAGTGGTATGACAGTTTCCTCTGGAAACACCATATATTTT. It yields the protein CASGMTVSSGNTIYF.

The CDR3 sequence is CATSKDSTYGYTF. CDR3 bases: TGTGCCACCAGCAAGGACAGCACGTATGGCTACACCTTC. This chain uses TRBV24-1 with TRBJ1-2; D is possibly TRBD1 (6 bases). This CDR3 is 13 amino acids long. CDR1 is KGHDR and CDR2 is SFDVKD in the germline V gene. V lost 7 bases and J lost 5, with 13 bases in between.

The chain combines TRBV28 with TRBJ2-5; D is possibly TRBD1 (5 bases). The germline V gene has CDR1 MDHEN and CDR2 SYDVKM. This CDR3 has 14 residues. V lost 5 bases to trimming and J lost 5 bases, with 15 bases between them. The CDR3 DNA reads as TGTGCCAGCAGTAACGTAGGGGCGGCGGAGACCCAGTACTTC. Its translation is CASSNVGAAETQYF. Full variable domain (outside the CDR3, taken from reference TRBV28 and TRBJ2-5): DVKVTQSSRYLVKRTGEKVFLECVQDMDHENMFWYRQDPGLGLRLIYFSYDVKMKEKGDIPEGYSVSREKKERFSLILESASTNQTSMYLCASSNVGAAETQYFGPGTRLLVL.

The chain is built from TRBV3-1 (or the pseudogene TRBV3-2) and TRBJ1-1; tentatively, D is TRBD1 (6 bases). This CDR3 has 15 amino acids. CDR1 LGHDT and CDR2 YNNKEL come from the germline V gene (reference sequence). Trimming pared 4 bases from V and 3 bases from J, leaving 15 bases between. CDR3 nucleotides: TGTGCCAGCAGCCCTTCAGGGGCGGCGGACACTGAAGCTTTCTTT. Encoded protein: CASSPSGAADTEAFF.

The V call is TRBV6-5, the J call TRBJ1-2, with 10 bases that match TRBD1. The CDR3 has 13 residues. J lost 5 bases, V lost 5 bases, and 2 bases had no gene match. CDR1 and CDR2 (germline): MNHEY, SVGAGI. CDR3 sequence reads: CASSRTGGYGYTF. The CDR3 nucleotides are TGTGCCAGCAGTCGGACAGGGGGGTATGGCTACACCTTC.

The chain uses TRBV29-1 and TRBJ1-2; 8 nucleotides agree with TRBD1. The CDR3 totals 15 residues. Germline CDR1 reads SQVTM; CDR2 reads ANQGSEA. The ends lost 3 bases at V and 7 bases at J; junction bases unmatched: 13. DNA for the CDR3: TGCAGCGTTGAGACCAGCTACAGGGGGTACGGTGGCTACACCTTC. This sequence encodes CSVETSYRGYGGYTF.